Shown below are 26 T cell receptor beta chains from a single sample sequenced in a study of beta chain features in type 1 diabetes. Whole-study results and caveats: There was a moderate but significant shortening of TCRB CDR3s in all four CD4+ subsets of Type 1 diabetes patients.

These receptors' antigens are unknown. Expressed TCRB transcripts got sequenced, as all isolated RNA was reverse transcribed. Libraries were prepared by immunoSEQ multiplex PCR; TCRdb keeps only in-frame clonotypes and omits some of them. The sample consists of 600,000 to 700,000 clones, 9.5% to 15% of them appearing once. The sample comprised naive CD4+ T cells from blood. The origin of the receptors is a man aged 25 to 40 with type 1 diabetes.

This clone was recorded a few times. The chain uses TRBV29-1 and TRBJ1-4; D gene uncertain. The CDR3 totals 13 residues. Germline V lookup: CDR1 SQVTM, CDR2 ANQGSEA. The germline V and J ends were trimmed by 2 bases and 7 bases, with 11 bases remaining between them. The CDR3 protein is CSVEQSPGEKLFF. As DNA, the CDR3 is TGCAGCGTTGAACAGTCCCCCGGTGAAAAACTGTTTTTT.

The V call is TRBV29-1, the J call TRBJ1-4; D unclear. V was clipped by 3 bases and J by 4 bases, with 3 bases between them. The CDR3 covers 11 residues. From germline, CDR1 is SQVTM and CDR2 ANQGSEA. In DNA, the CDR3 is TGCAGCGTTGATTATAATGAAAAACTGTTTTTT. Its protein is CSVDYNEKLFF.

This clone was detected a few times. The V gene is TRBV5-6, the J gene TRBJ1-1; weak D call: TRBD1 (5 bases). CDR3 length equals 14 residues. Germline CDR1 reads SGHDT; CDR2 reads YYEEEE. The V end was cut by 2 bases, the J end by 6 bases, with 14 bases between. Here the CDR3 reads CASSLGTASAEAFF. CDR3 bases: TGTGCCAGCAGCTTAGGGACCGCGTCCGCTGAAGCTTTCTTT.

As to this clone: Other DNA sequences in this specimen translate into the identical CDR3. The V call is TRBV7-9, the J call TRBJ2-3; TRBD2 aligns across 11 bases. CDR3 length: 15 residues. Trimming at V came to 2 bases and at J to 4 bases, leaving 2 bases not matched to a gene. The germline CDR1 and CDR2 sequences are SEHNR and FQNEAQ (reference sequence). The DNA of the CDR3 is TGTGCCAGCAGCTTAACTAGCGGGGGCGCAGATACGCAGTATTTT. Amino acids: CASSLTSGGADTQYF.

V usage is TRBV4-2 and J usage is TRBJ2-7, with 7 bases fitting TRBD1. The CDR3 is 15 residues long. The J segment lost 4 bases and the V segment lost 0 bases, leaving 6 bases of the junction unmatched. Germline values: CDR1 LGHNA, CDR2 YNFKEQ. The CDR3 loop is CASSQDRQGQYEQYF. The CDR3 DNA reads as TGTGCCAGCAGCCAAGATAGGCAGGGACAGTACGAGCAGTACTTC.

The J gene is TRBJ1-1, the V gene TRBV7-8; D is undetermined. The germline gives CDR1 SGHVS, CDR2 FQNEAQ. There are 12 residues in the CDR3. V dropped 4 bases and J dropped 7 bases, with 10 bases sitting between them. CDR3 loop: CASSYGRGEAFF. In DNA, the CDR3 is TGTGCCAGCAGCTACGGCCGTGGTGAAGCTTTCTTT. Combining the CDR3 with reference TRBV7-8 and TRBJ1-1 gives the whole variable domain GAGVSQSPRYKVAKRGQDVALRCDPISGHVSLFWYQQALGQGPEFLTYFQNEAQLDKSGLPSDRFFAERPEGSVSTLKIQRTQQEDSAVYLCASSYGRGEAFFGQGTRLTVV.

J is TRBJ2-2 and V is TRBV29-1, with TRBD1 as a possible D gene (5 bases). V shed 7 bases and J shed 5 bases, with 14 bases lying between them. CDR1 SQVTM and CDR2 ANQGSEA come from the germline V gene. The CDR3 consists of 13 residues. The CDR3, as DNA: TGCAGCGGAGGACCCAGGGTAACCGGGGAGCTGTTTTTT. It is translated as CSGGPRVTGELFF.

This chain uses TRBV9 with TRBJ2-1; perhaps D is TRBD1 or TRBD2 (5 bases each). The CDR3 consists of 14 residues. Germline-derived CDR1 and CDR2 are SGDLS and YYNGEE. Deletions cut 0 bases from V and 9 bases from J, with 13 bases between. CDR3 region: CASSVGVFGGEQFF. The CDR3 DNA follows: TGTGCCAGCAGCGTAGGGGTATTTGGGGGTGAGCAGTTCTTC.

V usage is TRBV10-3 and J usage is TRBJ2-2, with TRBD2 matching over 14 bases. Per germline, CDR1 ENHRY and CDR2 SYGVKD. Unmatched junction bases numbered 3, after V lost 5 bases and J lost 4 bases. This CDR3 comprises 16 residues. CDR3 nucleotides: TGTGCCATCAGTCCCGGACTAGCGGGGGGCACCGGGGAGCTGTTTTTT. This encodes CAISPGLAGGTGELFF.

The chain employs TRBV4-3 and TRBJ2-1, with 12 bases lining up with TRBD2. Germline CDR1 reads LGHNA; CDR2 reads YSLEER. The CDR3 has 19 residues. V was clipped by 6 bases and J by 0 bases; unmatched bases: 12. CDR3 coding DNA: TGCGCCAGCAGTTCCGGACTAGCGGGGCGCAGAATCTCCTACAATGAGCAGTTCTTC. Amino acid sequence: CASSSGLAGRRISYNEQFF.

This clone has only a few counts. V usage is TRBV28 and J usage is TRBJ1-4; no definite D call. The germline V and J ends were trimmed by 6 bases and 3 bases, with 11 bases remaining between them. Germline V gene lookup returns CDR1 MDHEN and CDR2 SYDVKM. The CDR3 contains 14 residues. Written as DNA, the CDR3 is TGTGCCAGCAGCACTGGCGGGTCTAATGAAAAACTGTTTTTT. Translation gives CASSTGGSNEKLFF.

This clone was observed a handful of times. At the DNA level, this CDR3 is encoded by other sequences in the same sample as well. The chain carries TRBV29-1 and TRBJ1-4; D uncertain. Germline V gene data show CDR1 as SQVTM and CDR2 as ANQGSEA. This CDR3 has 13 residues. V lost 4 bases, J lost 0 bases, and 6 bases lay in between. The DNA for the CDR3 is TGCAGCGTTGGGAGGGCAACTAATGAAAAACTGTTTTTT. It translates to CSVGRATNEKLFF.

The rearrangement joins TRBV29-1 to TRBJ1-1; tentatively, D is TRBD1 (6 bases). Trimming stripped 4 bases from V and 1 base from J, with 13 bases between. The CDR3 is 14 residues long. The V gene's germline CDR1 is SQVTM and CDR2 ANQGSEA. The CDR3 protein is CSVVQGGTNTEAFF. The CDR3 DNA follows: TGCAGCGTTGTACAGGGCGGTACGAACACTGAAGCTTTCTTT.

The chain has TRBV18 and TRBJ1-4; 8 nucleotides align to TRBD1. Germline trimming cut 3 bases from V and 8 bases from J; bases unmatched to any gene: 5. Germline V lookup: CDR1 KGHSH, CDR2 LQKENI. The CDR3 runs to 14 residues. The CDR3 region is CASSPQGAAEKLFF. CDR3 bases: TGTGCCAGCTCACCGCAGGGGGCCGCGGAAAAACTGTTTTTT.

This CDR3 reads CASSVMVQDTQYF. CDR3 DNA sequence: TGTGCCAGCAGCGTAATGGTTCAAGATACGCAGTATTTT. The chain carries TRBV9 and TRBJ2-3; D is undetermined. Trimming removed 1 base at V and 5 bases at J, with 8 bases between. Germline V gene lookup returns CDR1 SGDLS and CDR2 YYNGEE. The CDR3 runs to 13 residues.

This clone was picked up a small number of times. The chain employs TRBV7-2 and TRBJ2-7, with D hard to call. The CDR3 has 16 amino acids. Germline CDR1 SGHTA, CDR2 FQGNSA. Trimming shortened V by 0 bases and J by 4 bases, and 16 bases separated the two germline ends. Written as DNA, the CDR3 is TGTGCCAGCAGCTTAGCCCCAGGCTTGACCGTTTACGAGCAGTACTTC. Its translation is CASSLAPGLTVYEQYF.

The V gene is TRBV27, the J gene TRBJ2-3; 9 positions agree with TRBD1. Germline V CDR1 and CDR2: MNHEY, SMNVEV (reference sequence). The CDR3 consists of 13 residues. V trimming: 7 bases; J trimming: 3 bases; junction bases outside the gene matches: 2. CDR3 nucleotide sequence: TGTGCCAGCACGACAGGGGGGACAGATACGCAGTATTTT. Encoded protein: CASTTGGTDTQYF.

The rearrangement joins TRBV7-2 to TRBJ2-7; 10 bases fit TRBD1. In germline, CDR1 is SGHTA, CDR2 FQGNSA. V was clipped by 10 bases and J by 5 bases; unmatched bases: 8. This CDR3 has 13 amino acids. CDR3 amino acids: CATVGTGAHEQYF. CDR3 in DNA: TGTGCCACCGTCGGGACAGGGGCCCACGAGCAGTACTTC.

The chain employs TRBV7-2 and TRBJ1-1; D is unclear. Germline V gives CDR1 SGHTA, CDR2 FQGNSA. V lost 3 bases, J lost 5 bases, and 10 bases lay in between. CDR3 size: 13 residues. This CDR3 is CASSFRRKTEAFF. CDR3 coding DNA: TGTGCCAGCAGCTTTAGGAGGAAGACTGAAGCTTTCTTT.

On this clone itself: One base away lies a much larger clone, so this may be a sequencing read error. The same CDR3 is also encoded by other DNA sequences in this sample. The V call is TRBV7-2, the J call TRBJ2-3; D is ambiguous. This CDR3 comprises 12 residues. V dropped 4 bases and J dropped 0 bases, with 2 bases sitting between them. Germline values: CDR1 SGHTA, CDR2 FQGNSA. The CDR3 here is CASSSSTDTQYF. The CDR3, as DNA: TGTGCCAGCAGCTCGAGCACAGATACGCAGTATTTT.

This clone turned up a few times. For the CDR3, the DNA is TGTGCCAGCAGTTTGGTAGCAGGGACGACAGATACGCAGTATTTT. The encoded protein is CASSLVAGTTDTQYF. The chain has TRBV27 and TRBJ2-3; D is tentatively TRBD1 or TRBD2 (5 bases each). V was cut by 3 bases and J by 3 bases, with 13 bases left in between. This CDR3 spans 15 amino acids. From germline, CDR1 is MNHEY and CDR2 SMNVEV (reference sequence).

The table lists this clone with a few counts. The rearrangement joins TRBV25-1 to TRBJ2-3; D is perhaps TRBD1 or TRBD2 (5 bases each). The CDR3 totals 12 residues. V gave up 11 bases and J gave up 2 bases, with 11 bases separating them. Germline V lookup: CDR1 MGHDK, CDR2 SYGVNS. CDR3 sequence: CARDDPTDTQYF. Here the CDR3 DNA reads TGTGCCCGGGACGACCCCACAGATACGCAGTATTTT.

The rearrangement joins TRBV7-2 to TRBJ1-2; no firm D call. Germline CDR1 reads SGHTA; CDR2 reads FQGNSA. This CDR3 has 14 amino acids. The V gene lost 5 bases and the J gene lost 8 bases, with 18 bases spanning the gap. CDR3 loop: CASSTLAGVTGYTF. DNA of the CDR3: TGTGCCAGCAGCACACTGGCTGGGGTCACCGGCTACACCTTC. The entire variable domain, with the rest obtained from reference TRBV7-2 and TRBJ1-2, is as follows: GAGVSQSPSNKVTEKGKDVELRCDPISGHTALYWYRQSLGQGLEFLIYFQGNSAPDKSGLPSDRFSAERTGGSVSTLTIQRTQQEDSAVYLCASSTLAGVTGYTFGSGTRLTVV.

The V call is TRBV7-8, the J call TRBJ1-4, with no clear D. The CDR3 sequence is 13 residues long. Deletions cut 5 bases from V and 3 bases from J, with 7 bases between. Germline CDR1 is SGHVS and CDR2 is FQNEAQ. CDR3 DNA: TGTGCCAGCAGCGTAGTCCCTAATGAAAAACTGTTTTTT. Its translation: CASSVVPNEKLFF.

A few counts support this clone. V gene TRBV5-1 combines with J gene TRBJ1-1, with D possibly TRBD1 on 6 matching bases. The CDR3 loop spans 14 amino acids. Between the trimmed V and J ends, which lost 3 bases and 6 bases, there was a span of 15 bases. Per germline, CDR1 SGHRS and CDR2 YFSETQ. The CDR3 bases are TGCGCCAGCAGCTCTCCCGAGGGGGTATCTGAAGCTTTCTTT. Encoded protein: CASSSPEGVSEAFF.

This clone showed up just a few times. This sample includes further DNA sequences coding for the same CDR3. V and J are TRBV18 and TRBJ2-6; weak D call: TRBD2 (6 bases). The CDR3 consists of 16 residues. V lost 3 bases, J lost 0 bases, and 9 bases lay in between. Germline loops: CDR1 KGHSH, CDR2 LQKENI. DNA for the CDR3: TGTGCCAGCTCACCTACCGGGAGCTCTGGGGCCAACGTCCTGACTTTC. It codes for CASSPTGSSGANVLTF.